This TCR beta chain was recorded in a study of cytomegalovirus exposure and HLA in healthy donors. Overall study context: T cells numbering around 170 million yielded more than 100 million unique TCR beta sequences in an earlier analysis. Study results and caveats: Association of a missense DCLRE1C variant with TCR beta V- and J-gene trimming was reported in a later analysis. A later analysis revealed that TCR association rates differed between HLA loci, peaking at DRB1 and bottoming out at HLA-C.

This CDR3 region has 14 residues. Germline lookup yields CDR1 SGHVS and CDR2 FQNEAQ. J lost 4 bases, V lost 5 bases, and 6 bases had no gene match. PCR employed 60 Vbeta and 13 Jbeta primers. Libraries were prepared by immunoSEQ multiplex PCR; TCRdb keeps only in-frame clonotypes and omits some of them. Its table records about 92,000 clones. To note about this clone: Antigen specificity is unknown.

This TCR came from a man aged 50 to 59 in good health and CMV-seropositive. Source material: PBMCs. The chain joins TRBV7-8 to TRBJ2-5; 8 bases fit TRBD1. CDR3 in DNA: TGTGCCAGCAGCCCGGACAGGGTAGGAGAGACCCAGTACTTC. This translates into CASSPDRVGETQYF.